A selection of T cell receptor beta chains follows, all from one sample in a study of T cell responses to AZD1222 COVID-19 vaccine. The repertoire was sequenced with immunoSEQ multiplex PCR; TCRdb's copy has only in-frame clones and lacks some. Among approximately 180,000 clones, 80% to 90% were seen once, and the ten largest hold around 7.9%. The sample was peripheral blood, taken on day 0 of AZD1222 vaccination. The receptors come from an adult in good health. CDR3s include the opening cysteine and the closing phenylalanine or tryptophan. The D gene is left open where the match is weak. For some rows the clone size is stated as once, few or many, or as a class when expanded; others skip it.

clone_size,v_call,j_call,d_call,cdr3_aa,cdr3_nt
once,TRBV6-6,TRBJ1-5,NA,CASTPGVEIDQPQHF,TGTGCCAGCACCCCCGGAGTTGAAATCGATCAGCCCCAGCATTTT
NA,TRBV30,TRBJ1-1,NA,CAWSPGDVNTEAFF,TGTGCCTGGAGTCCTGGAGATGTGAACACTGAAGCTTTCTTT
NA,TRBV5-6,TRBJ2-3,TRBD2,CASRPRRSGASTDTQYF,TGTGCCAGCAGACCGCGGCGGAGCGGGGCGAGCACAGATACGCAGTATTTT
NA,TRBV6-5,TRBJ2-7,NA,CASSRNRFPYEQYF,TGTGCCAGCAGTCGAAACAGGTTCCCCTACGAGCAGTACTTC
NA,TRBV7-3,TRBJ2-5,NA,CASSPPGSRTQYF,TGTGCCAGCAGCCCTCCTGGTTCCCGGACCCAGTACTTC
NA,TRBV12-3/TRBV12-4,TRBJ1-2,NA,CASRTAYGYTF,TGTGCCAGCAGGACAGCCTATGGCTACACCTTC
few,TRBV11-2,TRBJ2-7,NA,CASSFTGSEQYF,TGTGCCAGCAGTTTCACAGGGTCCGAGCAGTACTTC
NA,TRBV5-1,TRBJ2-2,TRBD2,CASSHRTSGGKNTGELFF,TGCGCCAGCAGCCACCGGACTAGCGGGGGCAAGAACACCGGGGAGCTGTTTTTT
NA,TRBV18,TRBJ1-3,NA,CASSPPLASSGNTIYF,TGTGCCAGCTCACCGCCGCTGGCTAGCTCTGGAAACACCATATATTTT
NA,TRBV2,TRBJ2-7,NA,CASSTFQGDGYEQYF,TGTGCCAGCAGTACCTTCCAGGGAGACGGCTACGAGCAGTACTTC
NA,TRBV5-1,TRBJ1-4,NA,CASSLAGINEKLFF,TGCGCCAGCAGCTTGGCAGGGATTAATGAAAAACTGTTTTTT
NA,TRBV29-1,TRBJ2-1,TRBD2,CSVEVWLAGGPGQFF,TGCAGCGTTGAAGTTTGGCTAGCGGGGGGGCCAGGGCAGTTCTTC
NA,TRBV6-2/TRBV6-3,TRBJ2-5,TRBD2,CASSYTTGLAGGETQYF,TGTGCCAGCAGTTACACAACGGGACTAGCGGGGGGTGAGACCCAGTACTTC
NA,TRBV28,TRBJ2-5,NA,CASSTQGGLVVETQYF,TGTGCCAGCAGTACTCAGGGCGGGTTAGTAGTAGAGACCCAGTACTTC
once,TRBV4-3,TRBJ2-2,NA,CASRPAGNGGELFF,TGCGCCAGCCGTCCAGCGGGCAATGGGGGGGAGCTGTTTTTT
few,TRBV5-4,TRBJ2-1,NA,CASSLPRNNEQFF,TGTGCCAGCAGCTTGCCGCGGAACAATGAGCAGTTCTTC
NA,TRBV5-1,TRBJ1-1,NA,CASRRESNTEAFF,TGCGCCAGCCGGAGGGAATCGAACACTGAAGCTTTCTTT
NA,TRBV30,TRBJ1-5,TRBD1,CAWSGPRTGRAMENQPQHF,TGTGCCTGGAGTGGACCTCGGACAGGGAGGGCAATGGAAAATCAGCCCCAGCATTTT
NA,TRBV3-1/TRBV3-2,TRBJ1-1,TRBD1,CASSQDLEDRAPTEAFF,TGTGCCAGCAGCCAAGATCTCGAGGACAGGGCACCCACTGAAGCTTTCTTT
NA,TRBV19,TRBJ2-3,NA,CASSPAGTNTDTQYF,TGTGCCAGTAGTCCTGCGGGGACCAACACAGATACGCAGTATTTT
NA,TRBV5-1,TRBJ1-6,NA,CASSLESRDSPLHF,TGCGCCAGCAGCTTGGAATCGAGGGATTCACCCCTCCACTTT
NA,TRBV12-3/TRBV12-4,TRBJ1-2,NA,CASSVKEGYAYTF,TGTGCCAGCAGTGTAAAGGAGGGCTATGCCTACACCTTC
NA,TRBV11-3,TRBJ1-1,TRBD1,CASSSGQGLNTEAFF,TGTGCCAGCAGCTCCGGACAGGGGCTGAACACTGAAGCTTTCTTT
few,TRBV7-9,TRBJ2-5,TRBD1,CASSSAGQGEETQYF,TGTGCCAGCAGCTCCGCCGGACAGGGGGAAGAGACCCAGTACTTC
NA,TRBV11-2,TRBJ2-7,NA,CASSFATEYEQYF,TGTGCCAGCAGCTTCGCCACAGAGTACGAGCAGTACTTC
NA,TRBV3-1/TRBV3-2,TRBJ1-5,NA,CASSQEPQVLPQHF,TGTGCCAGCAGCCAAGAACCCCAAGTGCTGCCCCAGCATTTT
NA,TRBV30,TRBJ1-2,NA,CAWSVQRHGYTF,TGTGCCTGGAGTGTTCAGCGGCATGGCTACACCTTC
NA,TRBV19,TRBJ1-6,NA,CATQQGRHNSPLHF,TGTGCCACCCAGCAGGGAAGACATAATTCACCCCTCCACTTT
few,TRBV2,TRBJ2-6,NA,CAAVPGANVLTF,TGTGCCGCAGTCCCTGGGGCCAACGTCCTGACTTTC
NA,TRBV6-5,TRBJ2-3,TRBD1,CASSPTGMTDTQYF,TGTGCCAGCAGTCCGACAGGGATGACAGATACGCAGTATTTT
few,TRBV27,TRBJ1-3,TRBD1,CASGYRGHSGNTIYF,TGTGCCAGCGGCTACAGGGGGCACTCTGGAAACACCATATATTTT
NA,TRBV27,TRBJ1-3,NA,CASSPWGSSGNTIYF,TGTGCCAGCAGCCCGTGGGGGTCCTCTGGAAACACCATATATTTT
NA,TRBV6-5,TRBJ2-1,TRBD2,CASSTGLASDEQFF,TGTGCCAGCAGTACAGGACTAGCGAGCGATGAGCAGTTCTTC
NA,TRBV28,TRBJ1-5,NA,CASSFLGAGSNQPQHF,TGTGCCAGCAGCTTCCTGGGAGCGGGGAGCAATCAGCCCCAGCATTTT
NA,TRBV15,TRBJ2-6,NA,CATSRALGASGANVLTF,TGTGCCACCAGCAGAGCTTTGGGGGCGTCTGGGGCCAACGTCCTGACTTTC
NA,TRBV5-1,TRBJ2-7,TRBD1,CASRWDRELYEQYF,TGCGCCAGCAGATGGGACAGGGAGCTTTACGAGCAGTACTTC
NA,TRBV7-9,TRBJ2-3,NA,CASSLDRAHGRTDTQYF,TGTGCCAGCAGCTTAGACAGGGCACATGGGCGCACAGATACGCAGTATTTT
NA,TRBV5-4,TRBJ2-1,TRBD2,CASSFGASGGSAYNEQFF,TGTGCCAGCAGCTTTGGGGCTAGCGGGGGGTCCGCCTACAATGAGCAGTTCTTC
NA,TRBV4-1,TRBJ1-1,NA,CASSSPTVHSGTEAFF,TGCGCCAGCAGCTCCCCCACGGTGCATTCGGGGACTGAAGCTTTCTTT
NA,TRBV3-1/TRBV3-2,TRBJ1-4,NA,CASSPGRGTNEKLFF,TGTGCCAGCAGCCCGGGACGGGGAACTAATGAAAAACTGTTTTTT
once,TRBV5-5,TRBJ1-2,NA,CASSPDSLYGYTF,TGTGCCAGCAGCCCGGACAGCCTCTATGGCTACACCTTC
NA,TRBV3-1/TRBV3-2,TRBJ1-5,NA,CASSQDRASNQPQHF,TGTGCCAGCAGCCAAGACAGGGCGAGCAATCAGCCCCAGCATTTT
NA,TRBV6-5,TRBJ1-6,NA,CASSYRYNSPLHF,TGTGCCAGCAGCTATAGGTATAATTCACCCCTCCACTTT
NA,TRBV5-1,TRBJ2-7,NA,CASSLSGGYEQYF,TGCGCCAGCAGCTTGTCCGGGGGCTACGAGCAGTACTTC
NA,TRBV6-5,TRBJ2-1,NA,CASRPTNSRGEQFF,TGTGCCAGCAGACCCACCAATTCTAGGGGTGAGCAGTTCTTC
NA,TRBV29-1,TRBJ1-2,TRBD1,CSVDGTQGANYGYTF,TGCAGCGTTGATGGGACACAGGGGGCAAACTATGGCTACACCTTC
NA,TRBV30,TRBJ2-7,TRBD1,CAWSDRGREQYF,TGTGCCTGGAGTGACAGGGGGAGGGAGCAGTACTTC
NA,TRBV2,TRBJ2-5,NA,CASSGWQEQETQYF,TGTGCCAGCAGTGGTTGGCAGGAACAAGAGACCCAGTACTTC
NA,TRBV27,TRBJ1-2,NA,CASSSGFHGYTF,TGTGCCAGCAGTTCAGGGTTCCATGGCTACACCTTC
NA,TRBV5-1,TRBJ2-2,NA,CASSPTAGAGTGELFF,TGCGCCAGCAGCCCAACGGCGGGGGCAGGCACCGGGGAGCTGTTTTTT
NA,TRBV5-1,TRBJ1-5,NA,CASSLGQNQPQHF,TGCGCCAGCAGCTTGGGACAAAATCAGCCCCAGCATTTT
NA,TRBV7-3,TRBJ2-2,NA,CASSLLVPGELFF,TGTGCCAGCAGCTTATTGGTCCCCGGGGAGCTGTTTTTT
NA,TRBV6-5,TRBJ1-5,TRBD1,CASARDRGRNQPQHF,TGTGCCAGCGCGAGGGACAGGGGACGCAATCAGCCCCAGCATTTT
NA,TRBV24-1,TRBJ1-1,NA,CATSDDRYNTEAFF,TGTGCCACCAGTGATGACAGGTACAACACTGAAGCTTTCTTT
once,TRBV27,TRBJ1-5,NA,CASSPRGYSTQPQHF,TGTGCCAGCAGTCCGCGAGGGTATAGCACCCAGCCCCAGCATTTT
NA,TRBV18,TRBJ1-1,NA,CASSPPSGLMNTEAFF,TGTGCCAGCTCACCACCGTCAGGGCTAATGAACACTGAAGCTTTCTTT
NA,TRBV28,TRBJ2-2,NA,CASRTGTNTGELFF,TGTGCCAGCAGAACCGGAACGAACACCGGGGAGCTGTTTTTT